A selection of T cell receptor beta chains follows, all from one sample in a study of blood T cell repertoires in COVID-19. Repertoires were generated with immunoSEQ multiplex PCR, while TCRdb's copy carries only in-frame clones and drops some. In the table there are about 310,000 clones, 89% of which are singletons. Sequencing used PBMCs or T cells enriched from blood (not recorded which). The receptors here all came from a woman in her forties who had recovered from COVID-19. CDR3s leave out the opening cysteine and the closing phenylalanine or tryptophan.

TRBJ1-6 | TRBV27 | ASSTRGQPTL
TRBJ1-1 | TRBV9 | ASSTGTGQGEAF
TRBJ2-7 | TRBV6-5 | ASSSRGRRYYEQY
TRBJ2-1 | TRBV19 | ASSIGSAYNEQF
TRBJ2-3 | TRBV9 | ASSDGAGGTDTQY
TRBJ1-5 | TRBV6-5 | ASGAGKQPQH
TRBJ2-5 | TRBV5-4 | ASSLEAKQETQY
TRBJ1-4 | TRBV30 | AWTPGRGEEKLF
TRBJ2-1 | TRBV7-2 | ASSLMGQGYNNEQF
TRBJ2-7 | TRBV7-8 | ASSLGGLAGSYEQY
TRBJ1-3 | TRBV7-6 | ASSRNWGGGNTIY
TRBJ1-2 | TRBV28 | ASLWRTGRKSGYT
TRBJ2-7 | TRBV5-4 | ASSVDRVGEQY